This T cell receptor (beta chain) comes out of a study of STAT5B mutations in CD4+ large granular lymphocyte leukemia. Study conclusions and caveats: Compared with healthy controls (2/35), patient top clones favored TRBV06 (8/27).

CDR3 length: 16 amino acids. V trimming: 1 base; J trimming: 7 bases; junction bases outside the gene matches: 10. CDR1 and CDR2 (germline): SGHVS, FNYEAQ. Notes on this clone: Its antigen is unknown.

Buffy coats from healthy blood donors served as controls. Using immunoSEQ multiplex PCR, the repertoire was profiled, and TCRdb retains in-frame clones only, with some absent. The sample holds tens of thousands of clones, 78% seen once. Sequencing was performed on CD4+ T cells from blood buffy coats. The clonotype was recovered from a human donor in good health. The chain is built from TRBV7-6 and TRBJ1-3, with 7 bases fitting TRBD1. The CDR3 region is CASSLERQGLGNTIYF. CDR3 nucleotides: TGTGCCAGCAGCTTAGAAAGACAGGGACTAGGCAACACCATATATTTT.